These 26 T cell receptor beta chains were all obtained from the same sample, sequenced in a study of cytomegalovirus exposure and HLA in healthy donors. PCR was performed using 60 Vbeta and 13 Jbeta primers. Libraries were prepared by immunoSEQ multiplex PCR; TCRdb keeps only in-frame clonotypes and omits some of them. The table records approximately 70,000 clones, approximately 74% of them present only once. Sample: PBMCs. All receptors derive from a woman aged 25 to 45 in good health and CMV-seropositive.

V and J are TRBV5-4 and TRBJ2-7; D gene uncertain. CDR1 is SGHNT and CDR2 is YYREEE in the germline V gene (reference sequence). CDR3 length: 13 residues. Between the trimmed V and J ends, which lost 0 bases and 5 bases, there was a span of 9 bases. The CDR3 DNA reads TGTGCCAGCAGCTTGGTGTTCACGGACGAGCAGTACTTC. As protein: CASSLVFTDEQYF.

The gene calls are TRBV30 and TRBJ2-7; tentatively, D is TRBD2 (5 bases). Germline CDR1 and CDR2: GTSNPN and SVGIG (reference sequence). The CDR3 has 16 amino acids. V was clipped by 3 bases and J by 0 bases, with 18 bases between them. CDR3 protein: CAWSFRSGPDSYEQYF. The CDR3 coding sequence is TGTGCCTGGAGCTTCAGGAGCGGTCCAGACTCCTACGAGCAGTACTTC.

The V call is TRBV5-1, the J call TRBJ1-1; D is unresolved. The V gene's germline CDR1 is SGHRS and CDR2 YFSETQ. V was clipped by 0 bases and J by 6 bases, with 9 bases between them. The CDR3 has 13 amino acids. The CDR3 here is CASSLGLGAEAFF. CDR3 nucleotides: TGCGCCAGCAGCTTGGGCCTGGGCGCTGAAGCTTTCTTT.

This clone was detected once. J is TRBJ1-5 and V is TRBV6-5; 7 bases fit TRBD1. This CDR3 has 13 amino acids. The J segment lost 6 bases and the V segment lost 5 bases, leaving 4 bases of the junction unmatched. CDR1 and CDR2 (germline): MNHEY, SVGAGI. The CDR3 reads CASSRTGSQPQHF. CDR3 nucleotide sequence: TGTGCCAGCAGTAGGACAGGCTCTCAGCCCCAGCATTTT.

V is TRBV6-6 and J is TRBJ1-2; D ambiguous. The CDR3 sequence is 12 residues long. CDR1 and CDR2 from the germline V gene are MNHNY and SVGAGI (reference sequence). The ends were cut back, 3 bases at V and 8 bases at J, with 10 bases in the middle. CDR3 amino acids: CASSYPSVGYTF. CDR3 bases: TGTGCCAGCAGTTATCCCTCGGTGGGCTACACCTTC.

This chain links TRBV2 with TRBJ2-3, with 10 bases fitting TRBD2. The germline gives CDR1 SNHLY, CDR2 FYNNEI. The CDR3 runs 15 residues. With 6 bases clipped from V and 1 base from J, the junction kept 4 bases outside the gene matches. In nucleotides, the CDR3 is TGTGCCAGCAGCGGACTAGCGGCGGGCACAGATACGCAGTATTTT. This sequence encodes CASSGLAAGTDTQYF.

This clone was picked up a small number of times. The chain combines TRBV4-1 with TRBJ1-2; 12 bases are shared with TRBD1. Trimming cost V 4 bases and J 4 bases; bases outside gene matches: 7. The CDR3 spans 16 residues. Germline V gene lookup returns CDR1 MGHRA and CDR2 YSYEKL. CDR3 nucleotides: TGCGCCAGCAGCCTGGGACAGGGGGCTGTTTCCTATGGCTACACCTTC. Translating gives CASSLGQGAVSYGYTF.

In its sample, this clone was seen a few times. The chain uses TRBV5-1 and TRBJ2-1; tentative D call: TRBD1 (6 bases). This CDR3 has 17 amino acids. Looked up from germline, CDR1 is SGHRS and CDR2 is YFSETQ. V was trimmed by 2 bases and J by 0 bases, leaving 15 bases between them. The CDR3 DNA follows: TGCGCCAGCAGCTTCCGGACAGTTTCGAGCTCCTACAATGAGCAGTTCTTC. This codes for CASSFRTVSSSYNEQFF. Complete variable domain (other parts from reference TRBV5-1 and TRBJ2-1): KAGVTQTPRYLIKTRGQQVTLSCSPISGHRSVSWYQQTPGQGLQFLFEYFSETQRNKGNFPGRFSGRQFSNSRSEMNVSTLELGDSALYLCASSFRTVSSSYNEQFFGPGTRLTVL.

The chain combines TRBV7-9 with TRBJ1-2, with D tentatively TRBD1 (5 bases). With 1 base removed from V and 8 bases from J, the gap between germline ends came to 11 bases. This CDR3 comprises 13 residues. Germline lookup yields CDR1 SEHNR and CDR2 FQNEAQ (reference sequence). For the CDR3, the DNA is TGTGCCAGCAGCTTAGGCAGGGAGGGCGGCTACACCTTC. Residues: CASSLGREGGYTF.

The chain employs TRBV5-1 and TRBJ1-1, with 8 bases fitting TRBD1. CDR3 length: 16 residues. Germline loops: CDR1 SGHRS, CDR2 YFSETQ. The V gene end was trimmed by 1 base and the J gene end by 5 bases; junction bases not matched to a gene: 10. The CDR3 coding sequence is TGCGCCAGCAGCTTGAATTCAGGGGGCGTTCAGACTGAAGCTTTCTTT. Translation: CASSLNSGGVQTEAFF.

The V gene is TRBV7-2, the J gene TRBJ2-1; 9 nucleotides line up with TRBD2. The CDR3 has 16 residues. The trim removed 5 bases at V and 1 base at J, leaving 6 bases unmatched. CDR1 is SGHTA and CDR2 is FQGNSA in the germline V gene. The CDR3 sequence is CASSLYLAGSYNEQFF. The CDR3 DNA reads as TGTGCCAGCAGCCTATATCTAGCGGGATCCTACAATGAGCAGTTCTTC.

This sequence joins TRBV30 and TRBJ2-7; 7 positions agree with TRBD1. In germline, CDR1 is GTSNPN, CDR2 SVGIG (reference sequence). The CDR3 is 13 amino acids. The V gene end was trimmed by 3 bases and the J gene end by 7 bases; junction bases not matched to a gene: 9. CDR3 region: CAWSGQAHKEQYF. CDR3 coding DNA: TGTGCCTGGAGCGGACAGGCCCATAAGGAGCAGTACTTC.

The CDR3 DNA follows: TGCGCCAGCAGCCAAGGTCCTAGGCGGGAGGCCCTCTCCTACAATGAGCAGTTCTTC. As protein: CASSQGPRREALSYNEQFF. The V and J genes are TRBV4-3 and TRBJ2-1; 8 bases agree with TRBD2. This CDR3 is built from 19 residues. Germline assignment: CDR1 LGHNA and CDR2 YSLEER. V shed 1 base and J 0 bases; nucleotides not matched to a gene: 11.

The chain couples TRBV30 to TRBJ1-5, with unresolved D. The CDR3 runs to 13 residues. The germline V gene has CDR1 GTSNPN and CDR2 SVGIG (reference sequence). V lost 2 bases and J 2 bases, leaving 7 bases between the germline ends. The CDR3 spells CAWSHRGNQPQHF. DNA of the CDR3: TGTGCCTGGAGTCACCGGGGCAATCAGCCCCAGCATTTT.

The table lists this clone with a count of one. The chain links TRBV29-1 to TRBJ2-1; no firm D call. The CDR3 loop spans 14 amino acids. V shed 6 bases and J shed 2 bases, with 14 bases lying between them. Germline V CDR1 and CDR2: SQVTM, ANQGSEA. In DNA, the CDR3 is TGCAGCGTGGAGAGCGATCTAGCCTACAATGAGCAGTTCTTC. Translated, it gives CSVESDLAYNEQFF.

V and J are TRBV5-1 and TRBJ1-2; 9 bases map to TRBD1. V shed 2 bases and J 6 bases; nucleotides not matched to a gene: 5. The CDR3 runs 14 residues. CDR1 and CDR2 from the germline V gene are SGHRS and YFSETQ. DNA for the CDR3: TGCGCCAGCAGCTTAGTACAGGGGGCTGATGGCTACACCTTC. It is translated as CASSLVQGADGYTF.

In DNA, the CDR3 is TGTGCCAGCAGCCTCCCAGGGGCATACAATGAGCAGTTCTTC. Translation: CASSLPGAYNEQFF. This rearrangement joins TRBV6-1 to TRBJ2-1, with TRBD1 as a possible D gene (6 bases). CDR1 and CDR2 (germline): MNHNS, SASEGT. The CDR3 covers 14 residues. Trimming cost V 6 bases and J 4 bases, with 13 bases left between them.

The chain uses TRBV25-1 and TRBJ2-1, with TRBD1 matching 7 bases. Germline V gene data show CDR1 as MGHDK and CDR2 as SYGVNS. Losses at the gene ends were 4 bases for V and 9 bases for J; bases not matched to a gene: 12. The length of the CDR3 is 15 residues. CDR3 sequence (DNA): TGTGCCAGCAGTGCCGACAGGGAGAAGGTTAGTGAGCAGTTCTTC. It translates to CASSADREKVSEQFF.

This clone was detected only once. CDR3 coding DNA: TGTGCCGCCCACCGGGTCCCCAATGAGCAGTTCTTC. It encodes CAAHRVPNEQFF. The chain recombines TRBV6-5 with TRBJ2-1; the D is unclear. Germline V CDR1 and CDR2: MNHEY, SVGAGI. V was clipped by 11 bases and J by 6 bases, with 14 bases between them. This CDR3 has 12 amino acids.

The V call is TRBV7-8, the J call TRBJ2-6, with 10 bases fitting TRBD2. Germline V gene data show CDR1 as SGHVS and CDR2 as FQNEAQ. Unmatched junction bases numbered 6, after V lost 8 bases and J lost 2 bases. CDR3 length: 16 amino acids. Here the CDR3 DNA reads TGTGCCAGCGGGGCCGGACTAGCGGCTGGGGCCAACGTCCTGACTTTC. This encodes CASGAGLAAGANVLTF.

The CDR3 nucleotides are TGTGCCACCAGCAGAGATCGGACTAGCGGCTACGAGCAGTACTTC. It specifies CATSRDRTSGYEQYF. The rearrangement uses TRBV15 and TRBJ2-7; 10 bases align to TRBD2. V shed 0 bases, J shed 3 bases, and the junction held 2 bases outside the gene matches. Germline CDR1 LNHNV, CDR2 YYDKDF (reference sequence). This CDR3 is 15 amino acids long.

Written as DNA, the CDR3 is TGTGCCATCAGTGCAAGACAGGGGGCGGGTGGCTACACCTTC. This encodes CAISARQGAGGYTF. The chain carries TRBV10-3 and TRBJ1-2, with 10 bases lining up with TRBD1. This CDR3 is 14 amino acids long. The V gene's germline CDR1 is ENHRY and CDR2 SYGVKD. Trimming removed 4 bases from V and 7 bases from J; junction bases left unmatched: 6.

This clone was observed a handful of times. J is TRBJ2-6 and V is TRBV7-9; D is unclear. Germline V gives CDR1 SEHNR, CDR2 FQNEAQ (reference sequence). Trimming stripped 3 bases from V and 3 bases from J, with 3 bases between. The CDR3 covers 13 residues. The CDR3 nucleotides are TGTGCCAGCAGCTTCCTTGGGGCCAACGTCCTGACTTTC. This translates into CASSFLGANVLTF.

The count of this clone is one. CDR3 nucleotide sequence: TGTGCCAGCAGCTTGCTGCAGACTAGCGGGAAGGGTGAGCAGTTCTTC. It specifies CASSLLQTSGKGEQFF. V gene TRBV5-6 combines with J gene TRBJ2-1; TRBD2 matches 11 bases. This CDR3 comprises 16 residues. Germline V gene data show CDR1 as SGHDT and CDR2 as YYEEEE. Trimming cost V 1 base and J 9 bases; bases outside gene matches: 9.

The gene calls are TRBV11-2 and TRBJ2-3; D unclear. The length of the CDR3 is 14 residues. The V and J ends lost 7 bases and 0 bases respectively, with 11 bases between them. Germline-derived CDR1 and CDR2 are SGHAT and FQNNGV. The CDR3 DNA reads TGTGCCAGCACCCTGGGCGTAAGCACAGATACGCAGTATTTT. Protein product: CASTLGVSTDTQYF.

The chain couples TRBV2 to TRBJ1-4; D unresolved. The length of the CDR3 is 15 residues. In germline, CDR1 is SNHLY, CDR2 FYNNEI. V lost 7 bases, J lost 0 bases, and 12 bases lay in between. CDR3 sequence (DNA): TGTGCCAGCAATTTTCAGAAGACAACTAATGAAAAACTGTTTTTT. Protein product: CASNFQKTTNEKLFF.